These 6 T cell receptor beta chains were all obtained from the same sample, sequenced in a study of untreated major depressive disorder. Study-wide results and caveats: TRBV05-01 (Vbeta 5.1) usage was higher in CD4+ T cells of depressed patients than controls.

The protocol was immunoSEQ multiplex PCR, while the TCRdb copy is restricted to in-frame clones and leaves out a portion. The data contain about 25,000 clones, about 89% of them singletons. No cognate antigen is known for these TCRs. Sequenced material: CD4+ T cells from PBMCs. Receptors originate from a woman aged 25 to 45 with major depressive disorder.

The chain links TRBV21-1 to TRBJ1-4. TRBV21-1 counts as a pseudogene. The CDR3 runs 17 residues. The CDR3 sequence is CASSGDKAAPTNEKLFF. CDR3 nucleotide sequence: TGTGCCAGCAGCGGCGATAAGGCGGCCCCAACTAATGAAAAACTGTTTTTT.

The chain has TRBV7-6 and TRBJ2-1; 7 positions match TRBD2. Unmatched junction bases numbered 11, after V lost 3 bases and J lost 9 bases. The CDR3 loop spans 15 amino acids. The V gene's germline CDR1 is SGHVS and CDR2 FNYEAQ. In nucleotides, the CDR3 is TGTGCCAGCAGCTTCCCATTTGGACTAGTCGGTGAGCAGTTCTTC. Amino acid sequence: CASSFPFGLVGEQFF.

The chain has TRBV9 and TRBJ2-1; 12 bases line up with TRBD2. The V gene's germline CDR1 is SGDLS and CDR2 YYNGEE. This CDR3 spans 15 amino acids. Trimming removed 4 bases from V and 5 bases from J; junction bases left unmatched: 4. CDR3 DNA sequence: TGTGCCAGCAGCCCTCGGACTAGCGGGGACAATGAGCAGTTCTTC. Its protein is CASSPRTSGDNEQFF.

For the CDR3, the DNA is TGCGCCAGCAGCCACCTAGGACAGGGGCTTGGTGGCTACACCTTC. It is translated as CASSHLGQGLGGYTF. This chain links TRBV4-3 with TRBJ1-2, with 9 bases matching TRBD1. Germline V gene lookup returns CDR1 LGHNA and CDR2 YSLEER. The J segment lost 7 bases and the V segment lost 3 bases, leaving 9 bases of the junction unmatched. There are 15 residues in the CDR3.

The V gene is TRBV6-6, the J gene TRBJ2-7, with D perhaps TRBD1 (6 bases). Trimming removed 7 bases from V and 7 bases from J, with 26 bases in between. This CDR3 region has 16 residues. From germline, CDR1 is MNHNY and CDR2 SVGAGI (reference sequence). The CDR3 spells CASNALTWTASGEQYF. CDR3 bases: TGTGCCAGCAACGCCCTTACCTGGACAGCCAGCGGTGAGCAGTACTTC.

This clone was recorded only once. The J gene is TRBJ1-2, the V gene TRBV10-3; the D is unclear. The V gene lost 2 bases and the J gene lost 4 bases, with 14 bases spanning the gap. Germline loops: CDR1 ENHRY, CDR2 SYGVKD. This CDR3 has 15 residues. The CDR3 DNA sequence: TGTGCCATCAGTGAGCGCGGGAACAGTGGCTATGGCTACACCTTC. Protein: CAISERGNSGYGYTF.